A selection of T cell receptor beta chains follows, all from one sample in a study of blood T cell repertoires in COVID-19. Generated by immunoSEQ multiplex PCR, the TCRdb table keeps only in-frame clones and is missing some. The sample carries under 300,000 clones, 80% to 85% recorded once. What was sequenced was PBMCs or T cells enriched from blood (not recorded which). The receptor source for this set is a man in his fifties who had recovered from COVID-19. Each CDR3 is given with its conserved first and last residue. Each record gives: V gene, J gene, CDR3 protein.

TRBV5-1	TRBJ2-3	CASSSDTGDTQYF
TRBV7-8	TRBJ2-5	CASSPTGVETQYF
TRBV11-2	TRBJ2-1	CASSLGGTSGQYNEQFF
TRBV28	TRBJ2-1	CASSLLALNSYNEQFF
TRBV28	TRBJ1-6	CASSVRDSRHSPLHF
TRBV11-3	TRBJ2-1	CASSLEGTGLDEQFF
TRBV13	TRBJ2-5	CASSTQPNTETQYF
TRBV7-9	TRBJ1-5	CASSPQGGENQPQHF
TRBV21-1	TRBJ2-1	CAGRLAGGNNEQFF
TRBV30	TRBJ2-3	CAWSQGLAGGDTQYF
TRBV11-2	TRBJ2-1	CASSFSLAGGYNEQFF
TRBV7-3	TRBJ2-5	CASSLTGGAETQYF
TRBV24-1	TRBJ2-1	CATSDQGLASYNEQFF
TRBV4-1	TRBJ2-7	CASSPKSGGLREQYF
TRBV5-4	TRBJ2-7	CASSLESRNQIEQYF
TRBV9	TRBJ1-2	CASSAGQGTYGYTF
TRBV11-3	TRBJ2-1	CASSAPGLAVSDEQFF
TRBV4-2	TRBJ1-1	CASSQDLSRGRRLVGTEAFF
TRBV5-1	TRBJ1-3	CASSLTAPGAGNTIYF
TRBV7-3	TRBJ2-5	CASSPLSGGNQETQYF
TRBV5-1	TRBJ1-4	CASSLAGSANEKLFF